A selection of T cell receptor beta chains follows, all from one sample in a study of T cells in Graves' hyperthyroidism and ophthalmopathy. In TCRdb, the multiplex PCR reads were re-called with MiXCR into one record per CDR3 protein. The repertoire includes tens of thousands of distinct CDR3 sequences, around 53% of them detected once, and 3% to 4% sits in the top ten. Sequencing input: blood. The receptors shown here come from a woman in her sixties with Graves' ophthalmopathy. CDR3s include the opening cysteine and the closing phenylalanine or tryptophan. D genes are given only for firm matches. Not every row has a clone size; where given, it reads once, few, many or a size class.

TRBD1 TRBJ2-2 . 15 TRBV20-1 CSARDDRGDTGELFF TGCAGTGCTAGAGACGACAGGGGTGACACCGGGGAGCTGTTTTTT
. TRBJ1-4 . 13 TRBV20-1 CSATGGLGEKLFF TGCAGTGCCACCGGGGGGCTAGGTGAAAAACTGTTTTTT
. TRBJ2-5 once 13 TRBV7-2 CASSLSTGETQYF TGTGCCAGCAGCTTAAGTACGGGGGAGACCCAGTACTTC
TRBD2 TRBJ2-2 many 15 TRBV28 CASRLTSGNTGELFF TGTGCCAGCAGGCTCACTAGCGGGAACACCGGGGAGCTGTTTTTT
TRBD2 TRBJ2-7 many 13 TRBV5-8 CASRPSGSYEQYF TGTGCCAGCAGGCCTAGCGGCTCCTACGAGCAGTACTTC
. TRBJ2-3 . 14 TRBV9 CASRRRSSSDTQYF TGCGCCAGCAGGCGGAGGAGCTCCTCAGATACGCAGTATTTT
TRBD2 TRBJ2-1 . 13 TRBV25-1 CAAGTSGSHEQFF TGTGCTGCCGGGACTAGCGGGAGCCATGAGCAGTTCTTC
TRBD2 TRBJ2-3 . 16 TRBV14 CASSQGTSGSTDMQYF TGTGCCAGCAGCCAAGGGACTAGCGGAAGCACAGATATGCAGTATTTT
. TRBJ1-5 medium-sized 15 TRBV2 CASSEQQHSNQPQHF TGTGCCAGCAGTGAACAACAGCATAGCAATCAGCCCCAGCATTTT
. TRBJ2-3 . 12 TRBV20-1 CSAPDNTDTQYF TGCAGTGCTCCGGACAACACAGATACGCAGTATTTT
. TRBJ1-5 . 14 TRBV7-9 CASSSGALGQPQHF TGTGCCAGCAGCTCAGGGGCGTTAGGTCAGCCCCAGCATTTT
TRBD1 TRBJ2-1 . 15 TRBV3-1 CASSFGQGGVGEQFF TGTGCCAGCAGCTTCGGACAGGGGGGCGTAGGTGAGCAGTTCTTC
TRBD1 TRBJ1-2 many 16 TRBV19 CASSIPGTGKYYGYTF TGTGCCAGTAGTATACCCGGGACAGGGAAATACTATGGCTACACCTTC
TRBD1 TRBJ1-1 many 15 TRBV10-2 CASSVGQGLNTEAFF TGCGCCAGCAGTGTTGGACAGGGGTTGAACACTGAAGCTTTCTTT